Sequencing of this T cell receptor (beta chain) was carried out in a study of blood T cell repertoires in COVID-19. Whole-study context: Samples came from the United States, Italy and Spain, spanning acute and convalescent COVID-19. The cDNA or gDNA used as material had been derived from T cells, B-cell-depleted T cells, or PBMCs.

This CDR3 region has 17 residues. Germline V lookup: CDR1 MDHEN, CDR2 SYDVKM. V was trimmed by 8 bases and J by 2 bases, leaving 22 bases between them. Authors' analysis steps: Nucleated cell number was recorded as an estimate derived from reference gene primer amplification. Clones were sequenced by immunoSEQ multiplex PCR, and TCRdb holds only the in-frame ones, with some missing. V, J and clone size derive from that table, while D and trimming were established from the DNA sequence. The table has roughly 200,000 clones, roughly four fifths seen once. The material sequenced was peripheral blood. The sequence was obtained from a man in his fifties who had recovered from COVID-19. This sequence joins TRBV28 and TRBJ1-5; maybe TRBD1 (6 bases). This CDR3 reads CASSPGVLFLGNQPQHF. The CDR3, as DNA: TGTGCCAGCTCCCCAGGGGTGTTGTTCTTAGGCAATCAGCCCCAGCATTTT.